The rows below give T cell receptor beta chains drawn from one sample of a study of beta chain features in type 1 diabetes. TCRdb's table, derived via immunoSEQ multiplex PCR, lists solely in-frame clones and lacks some. Of around 100,000 clones in the sample, 25% to 30% are singletons; the top ten hold 0.5% to 0.55%. Source material: central memory CD4+ T cells from blood. The receptors derive from a woman aged 18 to 35 with type 1 diabetes. CDR3s include the opening cysteine and the closing phenylalanine or tryptophan. The D gene is left open where the match is weak. Clone size is given for some rows only: seen once, a few or many times, or a class if the clone is expanded.

j_call d_call v_call clone_size cdr3_aa cdr3_nt
TRBJ2-7 TRBD1 TRBV25-1 few CASSVAGTGVHEQYF TGTGCCAGCAGTGTAGCCGGGACAGGGGTCCACGAGCAGTACTTC
TRBJ2-2 . TRBV5-1 . CASSLDTQYAGELFF TGCGCCAGCAGCTTGGACACGCAGTACGCCGGGGAGCTGTTTTTT
TRBJ2-1 . TRBV7-8 . CASSLYRARYNEQFF TGTGCCAGCAGCTTATACCGCGCTAGGTACAATGAGCAGTTCTTC
TRBJ2-5 . TRBV5-4 few CASSPNLVAAGGETQYF TGTGCCAGCAGCCCTAACCTGGTAGCGGCCGGCGGGGAGACCCAGTACTTC
TRBJ2-2 TRBD2 TRBV11-2 . CASSLTSGSYTGELFF TGTGCCAGCAGCTTAACTAGCGGGAGTTACACCGGGGAGCTGTTTTTT
TRBJ2-5 TRBD1 TRBV5-4 . CASSLGVDRVGETQYF TGTGCCAGCAGCTTAGGAGTGGACAGGGTAGGAGAGACCCAGTACTTC
TRBJ1-3 . TRBV19 . CASKEHSGNTIYF TGTGCCAGTAAAGAGCACTCTGGAAACACCATATATTTT
TRBJ1-1 TRBD1 TRBV10-3 . CAISRGQGSGNTEAFF TGTGCCATCAGTCGGGGACAGGGTAGCGGGAACACTGAAGCTTTCTTT
TRBJ1-5 TRBD1 TRBV25-1 few CASSVSGTGQPQHF TGTGCCAGCAGTGTATCCGGGACAGGTCAGCCCCAGCATTTT
TRBJ2-3 . TRBV6-6 . CASNPDRRPDTDTQYF TGTGCCAGCAATCCCGACAGGCGCCCTGACACAGATACGCAGTATTTT
TRBJ2-5 . TRBV5-6 few CASSPAGLQETQYF TGTGCCAGCAGTCCGGCGGGGCTCCAAGAGACCCAGTACTTC
TRBJ2-1 . TRBV5-4 . CASSGQQGGEQFF TGTGCCAGCAGCGGACAACAGGGTGGTGAGCAGTTCTTC
TRBJ2-5 . TRBV5-1 . CASSLGDKETQYF TGCGCCAGCAGCTTGGGCGATAAGGAGACCCAGTACTTC
TRBJ1-2 . TRBV30 few CAWSVRRERGYTF TGTGCCTGGAGTGTACGAAGGGAGAGGGGCTACACCTTC
TRBJ2-1 . TRBV7-9 . CASSLTSPYNEQFF TGTGCCAGCAGCTTAACTAGCCCCTACAATGAGCAGTTCTTC
TRBJ1-3 . TRBV15 . CATSKQDGNTIYF TGTGCCACCAGCAAACAGGACGGAAACACCATATATTTT
TRBJ1-4 . TRBV7-9 few CASSYTTNEKLFF TGTGCCAGCAGCTATACAACTAATGAAAAACTGTTTTTT
TRBJ1-2 TRBD1 TRBV23-1 . CASISHIGQGPLHLGDRDGYTF TGCGCCAGCATTTCACATATTGGACAGGGGCCCCTCCATCTCGGGGACAGGGACGGCTACACCTTC
TRBJ1-5 . TRBV18 . CASSPAGNRNQPQHF TGTGCCAGCTCACCAGCGGGGAATCGCAATCAGCCCCAGCATTTT
TRBJ1-1 . TRBV19 few CATTRDNTEAFF TGTGCCACCACGAGGGATAACACTGAAGCTTTCTTT
TRBJ2-2 TRBD1 TRBV5-1 . CASSDRGSSLTGELFF TGCGCCAGCAGCGACAGGGGATCTTCCCTCACCGGGGAGCTGTTTTTT
TRBJ2-7 TRBD1 TRBV28 . CASRGRGTGVYEQYF TGTGCCAGCAGGGGGAGAGGGACAGGGGTATACGAGCAGTACTTC
TRBJ1-3 . TRBV7-9 . CASSFVTGRGNTIYF TGTGCCAGCAGCTTTGTCACAGGGCGTGGAAACACCATATATTTT
TRBJ1-3 . TRBV4-1 . CASSPQTQPDTIYF TGCGCCAGCAGCCCTCAGACTCAACCGGACACCATATATTTT
TRBJ1-2 TRBD1 TRBV30 few CAWSVHRGFRGYTF TGTGCCTGGAGTGTACACAGGGGGTTCAGGGGCTACACCTTC
TRBJ2-2 . TRBV25-1 . CASSEGLAGAGELFF TGTGCCAGCAGTGAAGGATTGGCAGGGGCCGGGGAGCTGTTTTTT
TRBJ1-3 TRBD1 TRBV4-1 once CASSQTDRGQNTIYF TGCGCCAGCAGCCAAACGGACAGGGGGCAAAACACCATATATTTT
TRBJ2-7 . TRBV30 . CAWSLGSGLEEQYF TGTGCCTGGAGCCTCGGGAGCGGACTCGAGGAGCAGTACTTC
TRBJ1-1 TRBD1 TRBV2 . CASRTGQGRGNTEAFF TGTGCCAGCAGGACGGGACAGGGTAGGGGGAACACTGAAGCTTTCTTT
TRBJ2-1 . TRBV5-1 few CASSLVPYGEQFF TGCGCCAGCAGCTTGGTTCCCTACGGTGAGCAGTTCTTC
TRBJ2-3 TRBD2 TRBV4-3 few CASSQELAGGPTDTQYF TGCGCCAGCAGCCAAGAACTAGCGGGAGGGCCAACAGATACGCAGTATTTT
TRBJ1-1 TRBD1 TRBV15 few CATSRGDSSPEGTEAFF TGTGCCACCAGCAGAGGGGACAGCTCCCCCGAGGGCACTGAAGCTTTCTTT
TRBJ1-5 . TRBV7-2 few CASSLAPGQAQPQHF TGTGCCAGCAGCTTAGCCCCAGGCCAAGCTCAGCCCCAGCATTTT
TRBJ1-2 TRBD1 TRBV2 . CASSGQGSLSYGYTF TGTGCCAGCAGTGGACAGGGGTCCCTTTCTTATGGCTACACCTTC
TRBJ2-7 . TRBV6-6 . CASSYAAAYEQYF TGTGCCAGCAGTTACGCGGCAGCCTACGAGCAGTACTTC
TRBJ2-5 TRBD2 TRBV6-5 . CASSWTSSRLETQYF TGTGCCAGCAGTTGGACTAGTAGTCGATTAGAGACCCAGTACTTC
TRBJ2-1 . TRBV6-6 . CASSYEHRSYNEQFF TGTGCCAGCAGTTACGAACACCGCTCCTACAATGAGCAGTTCTTC
TRBJ2-1 TRBD2 TRBV27 few CASSYLGLAGGPVEQFF TGTGCCAGCAGTTACCTCGGGTTGGCGGGAGGGCCGGTGGAGCAGTTCTTC
TRBJ2-3 . TRBV7-2 few CASRKQGGEDTQYF TGTGCCAGCCGTAAACAGGGAGGGGAAGATACGCAGTATTTT
TRBJ2-4 TRBD2 TRBV7-2 few CASSLGLADKNIQYF TGTGCCAGCAGCTTAGGACTAGCGGATAAAAACATTCAGTACTTC
TRBJ1-4 TRBD1 TRBV7-2 . CASSRGTVRGNEKLFF TGTGCCAGCAGCCGAGGGACAGTTCGGGGTAATGAAAAACTGTTTTTT
TRBJ2-3 TRBD1 TRBV7-2 . CASSRDSTADTQYF TGTGCCAGCAGCCGGGACAGTACCGCAGATACGCAGTATTTT